This is a list of T cell receptor beta chains from one sample in a study of CD8+CD57+ T cells in acquired aplastic anemia. TCRdb redid the calling of the reads with MiXCR, one entry per CDR3 protein. The top ten hold 20% of the sample, which has more than 200,000 distinct CDR3 sequences, less than 60% seen once. Sequenced input: sorted CD4+, CD8+, or CD8+CD57+ T cells (not recorded which) from PBMCs. Every receptor here comes from a human donor with aplastic anemia. Each CDR3 is given with its conserved first and last residue. The order of the fields is V gene, D gene, clone size, J gene, CDR3 protein, CDR3 DNA. The D gene is left open where the match is weak. Size tells how often a clone was seen (once, few, many) or the class of an expanded clone, and some rows leave it out.

TRBV7-8	TRBD2	-	TRBJ2-2	CASSFEGLAANTGELFF	TGTGCCAGCAGTTTCGAAGGACTAGCAGCCAACACCGGGGAGCTGTTTTTT
TRBV7-2	-	-	TRBJ2-7	CASSLGLGGPAYEQYF	TGTGCCAGCAGCTTAGGACTAGGGGGACCTGCCTACGAGCAGTACTTC
TRBV10-1	-	many	TRBJ1-6	CASSPGTYNSPLHF	TGCGCCAGCAGTCCAGGGACCTATAATTCACCCCTCCACTTT
TRBV10-3	TRBD1	-	TRBJ2-2	CATAGTGGPGELFF	TGTGCCACCGCCGGGACAGGGGGCCCCGGGGAGCTGTTTTTT
TRBV5-1	-	-	TRBJ2-2	CASRIGGELFF	TGCGCCAGCAGGATCGGCGGGGAGCTGTTTTTT
TRBV2	-	few	TRBJ2-2	CASREGSGKTGELFF	TGTGCCAGCAGGGAAGGGAGCGGTAAAACCGGGGAGCTGTTTTTT
TRBV19	TRBD2	many	TRBJ2-1	CASSNRRTSGGYNEQFF	TGTGCCAGTAGTAACCGCCGGACTAGCGGGGGGTATAATGAGCAGTTCTTC
TRBV5-6	-	many	TRBJ2-5	CASSLAALRQETQYF	TGTGCCAGCAGCTTGGCGGCTCTTCGGCAAGAGACCCAGTACTTC
TRBV11-2	TRBD1	once	TRBJ2-1	CASSSTGVGANEQFF	TGTGCCAGCAGCTCGACAGGGGTCGGGGCCAATGAGCAGTTCTTC
TRBV20-1	-	-	TRBJ1-2	CSASGNLTGYGYTF	TGCAGTGCTAGTGGGAACCTAACCGGGTATGGCTACACCTTC
TRBV9	TRBD1	few	TRBJ2-3	CASSASGQPLDTQYF	TGTGCCAGCAGCGCCTCGGGACAGCCCTTAGATACGCAGTATTTT
TRBV20-1	-	many	TRBJ1-6	CSAAGGSYNSPLHF	TGCAGTGCAGCGGGGGGCTCCTATAATTCACCCCTCCACTTT
TRBV20-1	-	-	TRBJ2-5	CSAGLGLVVETQYF	TGCAGTGCTGGTTTGGGGCTAGTAGTAGAGACCCAGTACTTC
TRBV25-1	-	-	TRBJ1-1	CASSQGGRDTEAFF	TGTGCCAGCAGCCAGGGCGGAAGGGACACTGAAGCTTTCTTT
TRBV20-1	TRBD2	many	TRBJ2-2	CSASDGGFTNTGELFF	TGCAGTGCTAGTGACGGGGGGTTCACCAACACCGGGGAGCTGTTTTTT
TRBV5-1	-	-	TRBJ2-3	CASSLEGLLARADTQYF	TGCGCCAGCAGCTTGGAGGGTCTACTAGCACGGGCAGATACGCAGTATTTT